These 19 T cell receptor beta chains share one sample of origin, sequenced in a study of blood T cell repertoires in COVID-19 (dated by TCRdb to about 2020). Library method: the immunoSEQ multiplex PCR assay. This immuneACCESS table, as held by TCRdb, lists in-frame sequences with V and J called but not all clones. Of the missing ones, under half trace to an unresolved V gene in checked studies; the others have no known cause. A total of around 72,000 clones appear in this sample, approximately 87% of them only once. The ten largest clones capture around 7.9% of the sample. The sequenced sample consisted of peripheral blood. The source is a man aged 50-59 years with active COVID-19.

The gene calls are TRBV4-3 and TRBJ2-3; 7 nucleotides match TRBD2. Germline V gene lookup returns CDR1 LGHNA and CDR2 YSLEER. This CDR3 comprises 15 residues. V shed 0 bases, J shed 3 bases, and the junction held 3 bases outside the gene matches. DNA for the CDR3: TGCGCCAGCAGCCAAGAGCGGGGGTTAACAGATACGCAGTATTTT. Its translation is CASSQERGLTDTQYF.

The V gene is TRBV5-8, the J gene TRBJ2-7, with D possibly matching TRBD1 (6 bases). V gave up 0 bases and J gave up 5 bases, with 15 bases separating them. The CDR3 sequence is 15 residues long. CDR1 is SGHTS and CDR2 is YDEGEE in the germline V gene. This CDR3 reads CASSLVGRGSDEQYF. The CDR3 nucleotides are TGTGCCAGCAGCTTGGTGGGCAGGGGAAGCGACGAGCAGTACTTC.

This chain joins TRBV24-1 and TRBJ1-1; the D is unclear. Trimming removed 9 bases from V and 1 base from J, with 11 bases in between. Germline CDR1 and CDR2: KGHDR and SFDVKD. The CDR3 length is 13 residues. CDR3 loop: CATQEDRNTEAFF. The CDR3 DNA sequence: TGTGCCACCCAAGAAGATAGGAACACTGAAGCTTTCTTT.

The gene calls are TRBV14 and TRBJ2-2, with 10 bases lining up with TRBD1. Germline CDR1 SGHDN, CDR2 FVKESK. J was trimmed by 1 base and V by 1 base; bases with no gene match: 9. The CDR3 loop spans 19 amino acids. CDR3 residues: CASSQARWTGGQNTGELFF. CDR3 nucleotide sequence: TGTGCCAGCAGCCAAGCCCGGTGGACAGGGGGTCAGAACACCGGGGAGCTGTTTTTT.

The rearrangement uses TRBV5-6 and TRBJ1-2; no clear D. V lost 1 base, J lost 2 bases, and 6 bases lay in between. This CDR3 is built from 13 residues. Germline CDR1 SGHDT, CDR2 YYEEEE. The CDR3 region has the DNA TGTGCCAGCAGCTTGACACTAAACTATGGCTACACCTTC. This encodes CASSLTLNYGYTF.

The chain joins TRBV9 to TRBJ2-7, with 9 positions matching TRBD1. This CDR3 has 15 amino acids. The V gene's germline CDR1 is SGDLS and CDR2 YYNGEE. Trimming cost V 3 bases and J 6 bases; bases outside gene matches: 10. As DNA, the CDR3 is TGTGCCAGCAGCGGAGACAGGGGGTCTTGGGGCGAGCAGTACTTC. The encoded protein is CASSGDRGSWGEQYF. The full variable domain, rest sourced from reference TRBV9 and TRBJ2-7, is DSGVTQTPKHLITATGQRVTLRCSPRSGDLSVYWYQQSLDQGLQFLIQYYNGEERAKGNILERFSAQQFPDLHSELNLSSLELGDSALYFCASSGDRGSWGEQYFGPGTRLTVT.

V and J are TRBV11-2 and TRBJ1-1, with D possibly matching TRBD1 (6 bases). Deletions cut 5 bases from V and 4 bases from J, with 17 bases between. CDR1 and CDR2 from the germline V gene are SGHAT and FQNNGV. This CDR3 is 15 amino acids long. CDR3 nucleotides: TGTGCCAGCAGCCCCTACCGAGGGGGGGGCACTGAAGCTTTCTTT. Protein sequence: CASSPYRGGGTEAFF.

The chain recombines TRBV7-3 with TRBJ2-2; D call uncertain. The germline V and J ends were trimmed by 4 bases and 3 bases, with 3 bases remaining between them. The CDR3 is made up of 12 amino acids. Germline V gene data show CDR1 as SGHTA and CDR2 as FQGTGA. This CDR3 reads CASSSYTGELFF. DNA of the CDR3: TGTGCCAGCAGCTCCTACACCGGGGAGCTGTTTTTT. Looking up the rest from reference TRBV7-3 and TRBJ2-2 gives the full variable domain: GAGVSQTPSNKVTEKGKYVELRCDPISGHTALYWYRQSLGQGPEFLIYFQGTGAADDSGLPNDRFFAVRPEGSVSTLKIQRTERGDSAVYLCASSSYTGELFFGEGSRLTVL.

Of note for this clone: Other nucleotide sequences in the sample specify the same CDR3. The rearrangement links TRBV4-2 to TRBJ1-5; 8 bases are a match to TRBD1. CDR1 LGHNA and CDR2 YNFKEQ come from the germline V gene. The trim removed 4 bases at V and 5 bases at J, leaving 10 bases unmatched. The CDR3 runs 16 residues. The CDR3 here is CASSRKDRDADQPQHF. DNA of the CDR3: TGTGCCAGCAGCCGGAAGGACAGGGACGCAGATCAGCCCCAGCATTTT.

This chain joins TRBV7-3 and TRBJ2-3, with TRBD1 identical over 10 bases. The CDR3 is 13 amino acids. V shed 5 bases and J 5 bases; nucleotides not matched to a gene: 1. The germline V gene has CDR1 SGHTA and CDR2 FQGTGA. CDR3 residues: CASSRTGGDTQYF. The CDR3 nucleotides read TGTGCCAGCAGCAGGACAGGGGGAGATACGCAGTATTTT.

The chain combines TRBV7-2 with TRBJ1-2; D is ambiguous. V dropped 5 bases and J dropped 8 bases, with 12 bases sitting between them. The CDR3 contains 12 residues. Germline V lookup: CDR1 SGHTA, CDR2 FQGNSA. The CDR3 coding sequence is TGTGCCAGCAGCCCGGTGGTCACGGGCTACACCTTC. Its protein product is CASSPVVTGYTF.

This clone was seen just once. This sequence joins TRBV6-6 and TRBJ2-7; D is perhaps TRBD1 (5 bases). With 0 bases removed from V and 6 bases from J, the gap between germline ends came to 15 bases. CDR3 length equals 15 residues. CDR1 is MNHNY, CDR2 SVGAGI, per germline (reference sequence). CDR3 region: CASSYSMVRASEQYF. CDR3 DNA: TGTGCCAGCAGTTACTCGATGGTCAGGGCCTCCGAGCAGTACTTC.

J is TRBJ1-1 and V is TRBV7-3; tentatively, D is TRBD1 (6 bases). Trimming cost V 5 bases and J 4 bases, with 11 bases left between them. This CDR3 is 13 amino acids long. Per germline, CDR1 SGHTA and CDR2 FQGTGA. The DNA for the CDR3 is TGTGCCAGCAGCCCAACAGGGCGCACTGAAGCTTTCTTT. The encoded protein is CASSPTGRTEAFF.

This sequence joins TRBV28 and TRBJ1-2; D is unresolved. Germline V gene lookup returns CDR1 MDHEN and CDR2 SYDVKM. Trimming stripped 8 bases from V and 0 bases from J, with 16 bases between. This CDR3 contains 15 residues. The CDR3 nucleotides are TGTGCCAGCCGATTTAGTCCGCCTTCTAACTATGGCTACACCTTC. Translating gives CASRFSPPSNYGYTF.

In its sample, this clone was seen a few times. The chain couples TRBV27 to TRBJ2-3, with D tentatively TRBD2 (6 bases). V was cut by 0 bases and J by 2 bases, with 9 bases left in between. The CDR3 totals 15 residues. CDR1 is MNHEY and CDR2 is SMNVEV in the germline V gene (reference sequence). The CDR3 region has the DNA TGTGCCAGCAGTTTATCGGCGGGAATCACAGATACGCAGTATTTT. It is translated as CASSLSAGITDTQYF.

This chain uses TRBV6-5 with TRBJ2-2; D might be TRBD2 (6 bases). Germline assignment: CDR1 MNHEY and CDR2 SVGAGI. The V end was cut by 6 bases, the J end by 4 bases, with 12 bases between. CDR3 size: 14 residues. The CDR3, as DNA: TGTGCCAGCAGGAGGGCGGAGGGCACCGGGGAGCTGTTTTTT. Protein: CASRRAEGTGELFF.

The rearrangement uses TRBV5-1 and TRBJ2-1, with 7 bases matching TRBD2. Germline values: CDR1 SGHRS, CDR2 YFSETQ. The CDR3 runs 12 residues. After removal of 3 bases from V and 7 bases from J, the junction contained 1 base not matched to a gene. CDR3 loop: CASSWEGNEQFF. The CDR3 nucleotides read TGCGCCAGCAGCTGGGAGGGTAATGAGCAGTTCTTC.

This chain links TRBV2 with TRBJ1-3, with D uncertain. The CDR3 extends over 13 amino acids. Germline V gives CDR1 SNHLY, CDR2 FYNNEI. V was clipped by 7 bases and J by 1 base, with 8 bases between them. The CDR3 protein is CASNELSGNTIYF. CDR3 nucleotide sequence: TGTGCCAGCAACGAGCTTTCTGGAAACACCATATATTTT.

The CDR3 region is CASSMGLARNTGELFF. The CDR3 coding sequence is TGCGCCAGCAGCATGGGACTAGCGAGGAACACCGGGGAGCTGTTTTTT. The V call is TRBV5-1, the J call TRBJ2-2; 10 positions agree with TRBD2. J lost 1 base, V lost 4 bases, and 4 bases had no gene match. CDR3 size: 16 residues. The V gene's germline CDR1 is SGHRS and CDR2 YFSETQ.